The 5 T cell receptor beta chains below all came from one sample that was sequenced in a study of cytomegalovirus exposure and HLA in healthy donors. The PCR used 60 Vbeta and 13 Jbeta primers. Profiling relied on immunoSEQ multiplex PCR, and the TCRdb table lists in-frame clones only, not all of them. Here the sample spans 75,000 to 100,000 clones, approximately 72% being singletons. Sequenced input: PBMCs. The receptor set was obtained from a man between 18 and 29 years old in good health and CMV-seropositive.

This clone was seen only a few times. The chain combines TRBV6-4 with TRBJ2-1; 9 bases align to TRBD2. The germline V gene encodes CDR1 MRHNA and CDR2 SNTAGT. J gave up 0 bases and V 10 bases, and 13 bases lay outside the gene matches. The CDR3 is 17 amino acids. This CDR3 reads CATHPSGVSSSYNEQFF. CDR3 coding DNA: TGTGCCACCCACCCTAGCGGGGTCTCCAGCTCCTACAATGAGCAGTTCTTC.

The genes are TRBV5-1 and TRBJ2-1; 8 positions match TRBD2. Trimming cost V 4 bases and J 3 bases; bases outside gene matches: 6. This CDR3 spans 15 amino acids. The germline gives CDR1 SGHRS, CDR2 YFSETQ. CDR3 sequence: CASSGFSGDYNEQFF. In DNA form, the CDR3 reads TGCGCCAGCAGCGGATTTAGCGGGGACTACAATGAGCAGTTCTTC.

This chain joins TRBV6-1 and TRBJ1-5; maybe TRBD1 (5 bases). Germline V CDR1 and CDR2: MNHNS, SASEGT. V lost 6 bases and J 5 bases, leaving 14 bases between the germline ends. This CDR3 has 14 amino acids. DNA for the CDR3: TGTGCCAGCAGAAGGGGTCCATCGGATCAGCCCCAGCATTTT. Its translation is CASRRGPSDQPQHF.

The V gene is TRBV29-1, the J gene TRBJ1-2, with D perhaps TRBD1 (6 bases). The CDR3 is made up of 13 amino acids. CDR1 and CDR2 (germline): SQVTM, ANQGSEA. V was clipped by 4 bases and J by 10 bases, with 19 bases between them. The CDR3 loop reads CSVAPGGARDYTF. Here the CDR3 DNA reads TGCAGCGTTGCCCCGGGGGGCGCTAGAGACTACACCTTC.

This clone was observed once. This chain connects TRBV13 to TRBJ2-2; D gene ambiguous. The CDR3 covers 12 residues. Germline V gene data show CDR1 as PRHDT and CDR2 as FYEKMQ (reference sequence). V lost 4 bases to trimming and J lost 6 bases, with 6 bases between them. As DNA, the CDR3 is TGTGCCAGCAGCTCCACACCCGGGGAGCTGTTTTTT. Its translation: CASSSTPGELFF.